This TCR beta chain was sequenced during a study of STAT5B mutations in CD4+ large granular lymphocyte leukemia (dated by TCRdb to between 2021 and 2024). For the study in its entirety: Among the healthy controls, the CDR3 'QG' motif was associated with a particular HLA allele. The TCRbeta repertoires of CD4+ T-cell large granular lymphocyte leukemia patients were compared with the TCRbeta repertoires of healthy blood donors. Flow cytometry performed on FACSCanto II or FACSVerse showed that the purified fractions had more than 95% purity among lymphocytes.

The CDR3, cysteine through phenylalanine, is 15 amino acids long. Of the read, only the CDR3 DNA is kept; its 45 bases are in frame from base 1. CDR1 and CDR2, looked up from the germline V gene, are KGHSH and LQKENI. A distance of 17 bases separates the germline ends of V and J, which lose 6 bases and 3 bases respectively. As to this clone: Its antigen specificity is not known. Per-nucleotide qualities are absent, and no much larger clonotype sits a single base away.

Results and caveats for the whole study, not just this receptor: Greater clonality appeared to be present in CD4-sorted patient repertoires than in healthy CD4+ repertoires, and the difference was retained after the putative leukemic clones were removed. Main leukemic clonotypes were private to each patient, although about 25% appeared at low frequency in other patients' non-leukemic repertoires. Data were not HLA-matched; higher clonality in CD4+ versus CD8+ T-LGLL could reflect the relatively small sample size. TRBV06-family usage was enriched among the top patient clones (8/27) compared with healthy controls (2/35).

The immunoSEQ assay at survey resolution was applied to genomic DNA for sequencing of TCRbeta rearrangements. The authors processed their data as follows. In the TCR sequencing data, the smallest productive clonotype frequency that could be detected was 2.59 x 10-5. Only productive TCRbeta rearrangements, defined as complete and in-frame sequences, were included in the analyses. Sample clonality was computed as Simpson clonality in the immunoSEQ Analyzer version 3.0. Clones were binned by frequency as very rare, small, medium, large (1-20%) or hyperexpanded (>20%). Generation probabilities were estimated with OLGA 1.2.3, V-gene circos plots were made with VDJtools, specificities were searched in VDJdb, and CDR3 motifs were identified with GLIPH. As stored in TCRdb, this immuneACCESS dataset retains in-frame rearrangements with V and J assigned. A fraction of the clones does not appear; measured against another copy, unresolved V genes explain less than half of the discrepancy, and the remainder lacks a known reason. V, J and clone size are those of that table, while D and trimming were read from the DNA. The sample has roughly 30,000 clones on record, more than 60% of them singletons. Jointly, the top ten make up 5.5% to 8% of the sample.

Healthy controls were 35 or so blood donors whose buffy coats came from the Finnish Red Cross blood service. All TCR-sequenced material derived from peripheral blood: patient blood samples and healthy donor buffy coats. Ficoll-Hypaque gradient centrifugation was used to isolate peripheral blood mononuclear cells. CD4+ cells were purified magnetically from the buffy coats of healthy controls. The Gentra Puregene Cell and Tissue kit was used for genomic DNA extraction, and quantification was performed on a Qubit 2.0 fluorometer. This receptor chain uses TRBV18 and TRBJ2-5, with TRBD1 perhaps the D gene, on 6 matching bases. The sample was CD4+ T cells from blood buffy coats. This receptor was taken from a human donor in good health. In nucleotide form, the sequence is TGTGCCAGCTCTCGAGGACAGTCGGGTAAAGAGACCCAGTACTTC. Translated, this is CASSRGQSGKETQYF. The reference TRBV18 and TRBJ2-5 proteins fill in what lies around the CDR3, so the full variable domain reads NAGVMQNPRHLVRRRGQEARLRCSPMKGHSHVYWYRQLPEEGLKFMVYLQKENIIDESGMPKERFSAEFPKEGPSILRIQQVVRGDSAAYFCASSRGQSGKETQYFGPGTRLLVL.